The rows below give T cell receptor beta chains drawn from one sample of a study of regulatory and conventional T cells in RAG deficiency. Repertoires were generated with immunoSEQ multiplex PCR, while TCRdb's copy carries only in-frame clones and drops some. The sample shows tens of thousands of clones, approximately 89% of them seen only once. Separately, the same data were catalogued under a study of regulatory T cells.

Specimen: CD8+ T cells sorted from blood. Receptors were obtained from a human donor in good health. CDR3s include the opening cysteine and the closing phenylalanine or tryptophan. A D gene is named only where the DNA matches it firmly. Clone size is given for some rows only: seen once, a few or many times, or a class if the clone is expanded.

.,TRBJ2-1,.,TRBV6-4,CASSEWNGAEQFF,TGTGCCAGCAGTGAATGGAATGGTGCTGAGCAGTTCTTC
.,TRBJ2-7,TRBD2,TRBV27,CASSLLAGVYEQYF,TGTGCCAGCAGTTTACTAGCGGGAGTTTACGAGCAGTACTTC
.,TRBJ2-1,.,TRBV5-1,CASSLVGSNEQFF,TGCGCCAGCAGCTTGGTGGGTTCGAATGAGCAGTTCTTC
.,TRBJ2-3,TRBD2,TRBV2,CASSDGGSHTDTQYF,TGTGCCAGCAGTGATGGCGGGAGTCACACAGATACGCAGTATTTT
.,TRBJ2-4,.,TRBV6-1,CASSDRGLPKNIQYF,TGTGCCAGCAGTGATCGAGGTCTACCCAAAAACATTCAGTACTTC
.,TRBJ1-6,.,TRBV7-8,CASSLKQGPSYNSPLHF,TGTGCCAGCAGCTTAAAACAGGGACCCTCCTATAATTCACCCCTCCACTTT
.,TRBJ2-7,TRBD1,TRBV2,CASSEQDRGTYEQYF,TGTGCCAGCAGTGAACAGGACAGGGGGACCTACGAGCAGTACTTC
once,TRBJ2-7,.,TRBV27,CASSLLYPFGEQYF,TGTGCCAGCAGTTTACTCTACCCGTTTGGGGAGCAGTACTTC
.,TRBJ2-3,.,TRBV18,CASSPLSSSTDTQYF,TGTGCCAGCTCACCACTATCCTCTAGCACAGATACGCAGTATTTT
.,TRBJ2-5,TRBD2,TRBV7-9,CASSGTSGISREETQYF,TGTGCCAGCAGCGGGACTAGCGGGATCTCTAGGGAAGAGACCCAGTACTTC
few,TRBJ2-7,TRBD1,TRBV11-2,CASSSRQGTRTYEQYF,TGTGCCAGCAGCTCCCGACAGGGGACAAGAACCTACGAGCAGTACTTC
.,TRBJ1-5,TRBD1,TRBV7-2,CASSSGQGAGRNQPQHF,TGTGCCAGCAGCTCCGGACAGGGGGCTGGTCGCAATCAGCCCCAGCATTTT
.,TRBJ1-1,.,TRBV21-1,CASSKPRTGGLRDTEAFF,TGTGCCAGCAGCAAACCCAGGACAGGGGGCCTTCGGGACACTGAAGCTTTCTTT
.,TRBJ2-5,.,TRBV7-8,CASSLAILYGRETQYF,TGTGCCAGCAGCTTAGCGATCCTCTATGGGAGGGAGACCCAGTACTTC
.,TRBJ2-1,.,TRBV14,CASSQDYPVENEQFF,TGTGCCAGCAGCCAAGATTACCCGGTCGAAAATGAGCAGTTCTTC
few,TRBJ2-7,.,TRBV5-1,CASSLGQFYEQYF,TGCGCCAGCAGCTTGGGGCAGTTCTACGAGCAGTACTTC
.,TRBJ2-1,.,TRBV9,CASSVAPDLSYNEQFF,TGTGCCAGCAGCGTAGCTCCCGACCTCTCCTACAATGAGCAGTTCTTC
.,TRBJ2-7,.,TRBV2,CASSEAPGEQYF,TGTGCCAGCAGTGAGGCTCCGGGGGAGCAGTACTTC
once,TRBJ2-5,TRBD2,TRBV2,CASSDPARGGRETQYF,TGTGCCAGCAGTGACCCTGCGCGGGGGGGCCGAGAGACCCAGTACTTC
.,TRBJ1-1,.,TRBV19,CASSIGGGTEAFF,TGTGCCAGTAGTATAGGGGGGGGCACTGAAGCTTTCTTT
.,TRBJ2-3,TRBD2,TRBV7-3,CASSLNQAGGTDTQYF,TGTGCCAGCAGCTTAAACCAAGCGGGAGGAACAGATACGCAGTATTTT
.,TRBJ1-1,.,TRBV6-1,CASQITEAFF,TGTGCCAGTCAAATCACTGAAGCTTTCTTT
.,TRBJ1-4,.,TRBV19,CASSITGYQLFF,TGTGCCAGTAGTATAACGGGTTATCAACTGTTTTTT
.,TRBJ1-1,.,TRBV6-5,CASSRVRRYTEAFF,TGTGCCAGCAGCCGTGTGAGGCGTTACACTGAAGCTTTCTTT
.,TRBJ2-5,.,TRBV2,CASTFIRETQYF,TGTGCCAGCACTTTCATTCGGGAGACCCAGTACTTC
.,TRBJ1-1,.,TRBV5-1,CASSIGTGNTEAFF,TGCGCCAGCAGCATTGGGACGGGGAACACTGAAGCTTTCTTT
.,TRBJ2-7,TRBD2,TRBV5-1,CASSWSGTSGVSYEQYF,TGCGCCAGCAGCTGGTCCGGGACTAGCGGGGTTTCCTACGAGCAGTACTTC
.,TRBJ1-1,.,TRBV10-3,CAISENQGLTEAFF,TGTGCCATCAGTGAGAATCAGGGGCTGACTGAAGCTTTCTTT
.,TRBJ2-3,.,TRBV28,CATHDMTSTDTQYF,TGTGCCACCCATGACATGACTAGCACAGATACGCAGTATTTT
.,TRBJ2-2,.,TRBV2,CASSGFFSGTTGELFF,TGTGCCAGCAGTGGGTTCTTTTCGGGGACCACCGGGGAGCTGTTTTTT
once,TRBJ2-5,TRBD2,TRBV7-2,CASRPRLAGDETQYF,TGTGCCAGCAGACCTCGACTAGCGGGAGATGAGACCCAGTACTTC
.,TRBJ2-1,.,TRBV7-8,CASSSEGPQIGNEQFF,TGTGCCAGCAGCTCCGAGGGCCCTCAAATCGGCAATGAGCAGTTCTTC
.,TRBJ2-1,TRBD2,TRBV28,CASSLFPSGSSYNEQFF,TGTGCCAGCAGTTTATTCCCCAGCGGGAGCTCCTACAATGAGCAGTTCTTC
once,TRBJ1-6,.,TRBV5-4,CASSLAKGRSPLHF,TGTGCCAGCAGCTTGGCTAAGGGGAGATCACCCCTCCACTTT
.,TRBJ2-7,TRBD2,TRBV6-1,CASSENSGASRGQYF,TGTGCCAGCAGCGAAAATAGCGGGGCCAGCCGGGGGCAGTACTTC
.,TRBJ1-6,.,TRBV4-1,CASSQEGLGNSPLHF,TGTGCCAGCAGCCAAGAGGGGCTAGGTAATTCACCCCTCCACTTT
.,TRBJ2-2,TRBD2,TRBV18,CASSPPGGLNTGELFF,TGTGCCAGCTCACCACCGGGGGGGTTGAACACCGGGGAGCTGTTTTTT
.,TRBJ1-3,TRBD1,TRBV10-2,CASTDRTGQSSGNTIYF,TGCGCCAGCACCGATCGGACAGGCCAAAGCTCTGGAAACACCATATATTTT
.,TRBJ1-2,.,TRBV5-1,CASSLDKYNYTF,TGCGCCAGCAGCCTGGATAAATATAACTACACCTTC
.,TRBJ2-3,TRBD1,TRBV6-1,CASSVTGGTTDTQYF,TGTGCCAGCAGTGTCACAGGGGGGACCACAGATACGCAGTATTTT
.,TRBJ1-1,.,TRBV30,CAWSKVEGTEAFF,TGTGCCTGGAGTAAAGTCGAGGGGACTGAAGCTTTCTTT
few,TRBJ2-7,TRBD2,TRBV5-4,CATGGGPGYEQYF,TGTGCCACCGGGGGGGGGCCCGGATACGAGCAGTACTTC
.,TRBJ2-2,.,TRBV7-8,CASSPRLGPRGELFF,TGTGCCAGCAGCCCCCGACTGGGACCTAGGGGGGAGCTGTTTTTT
.,TRBJ1-1,.,TRBV9,CASSVDWGAGSEAFF,TGTGCCAGCAGCGTAGATTGGGGTGCTGGGTCTGAAGCTTTCTTT
.,TRBJ1-4,.,TRBV7-9,CASGGSIREVKLFF,TGTGCCAGCGGGGGTTCTATTAGGGAGGTAAAACTGTTTTTT
.,TRBJ2-3,.,TRBV2,CASSQETGRDTQYF,TGTGCCAGCAGTCAGGAGACCGGGCGAGATACGCAGTATTTT
.,TRBJ2-2,.,TRBV19,CASGIGGSTGELFF,TGTGCCAGCGGCATTGGGGGTAGCACCGGGGAGCTGTTTTTT
.,TRBJ1-1,.,TRBV19,CASSKTRMSTEAFF,TGTGCCAGTAGTAAGACCCGGATGAGTACTGAAGCTTTCTTT